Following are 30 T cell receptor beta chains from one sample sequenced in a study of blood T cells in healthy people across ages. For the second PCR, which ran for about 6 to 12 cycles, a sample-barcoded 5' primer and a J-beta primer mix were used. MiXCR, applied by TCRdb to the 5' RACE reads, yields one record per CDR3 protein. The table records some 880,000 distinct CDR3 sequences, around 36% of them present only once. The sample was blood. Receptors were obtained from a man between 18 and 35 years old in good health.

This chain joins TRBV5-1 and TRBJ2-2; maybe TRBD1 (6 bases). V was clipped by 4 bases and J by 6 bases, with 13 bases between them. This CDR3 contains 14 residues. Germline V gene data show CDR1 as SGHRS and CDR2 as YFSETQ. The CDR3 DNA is TGCGCCAGCAGCCCATCTTACAGGGCCGGGGAGCTGTTTTTT. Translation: CASSPSYRAGELFF.

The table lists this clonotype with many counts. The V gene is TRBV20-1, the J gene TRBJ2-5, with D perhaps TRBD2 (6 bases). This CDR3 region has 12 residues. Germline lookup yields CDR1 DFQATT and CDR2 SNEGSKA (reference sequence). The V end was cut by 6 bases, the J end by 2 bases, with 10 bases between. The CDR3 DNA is TGCAGTGCGGGGGGATCACAAGAGACCCAGTACTTC. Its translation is CSAGGSQETQYF.

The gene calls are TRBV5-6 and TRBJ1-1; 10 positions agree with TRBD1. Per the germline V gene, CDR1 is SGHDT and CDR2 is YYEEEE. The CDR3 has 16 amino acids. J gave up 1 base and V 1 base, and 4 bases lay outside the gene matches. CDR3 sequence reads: CASSLRDRGSNTEAFF. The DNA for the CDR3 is TGTGCCAGCAGCTTGAGGGACAGGGGTTCGAACACTGAAGCTTTCTTT.

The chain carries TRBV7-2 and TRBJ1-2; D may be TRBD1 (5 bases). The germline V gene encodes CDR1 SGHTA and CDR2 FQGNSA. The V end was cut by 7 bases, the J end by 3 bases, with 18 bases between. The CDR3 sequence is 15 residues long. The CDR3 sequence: CASIRSREVDYGYTF. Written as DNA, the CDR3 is TGTGCCAGCATTCGATCCAGGGAAGTGGACTATGGCTACACCTTC.

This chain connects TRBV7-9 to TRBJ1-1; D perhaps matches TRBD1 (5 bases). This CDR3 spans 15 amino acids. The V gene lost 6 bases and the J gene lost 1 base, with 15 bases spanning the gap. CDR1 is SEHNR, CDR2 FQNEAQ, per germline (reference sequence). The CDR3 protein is CASSPPGRQNTEAFF. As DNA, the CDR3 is TGTGCCAGCAGTCCACCGGGACGGCAGAACACTGAAGCTTTCTTT.

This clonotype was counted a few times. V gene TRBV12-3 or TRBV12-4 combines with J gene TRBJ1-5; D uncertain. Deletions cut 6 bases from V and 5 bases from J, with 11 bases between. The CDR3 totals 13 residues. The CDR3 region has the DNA TGTGCCAGCAGCCCCAGCGCCGATCAGCCCCAGCATTTT. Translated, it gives CASSPSADQPQHF.

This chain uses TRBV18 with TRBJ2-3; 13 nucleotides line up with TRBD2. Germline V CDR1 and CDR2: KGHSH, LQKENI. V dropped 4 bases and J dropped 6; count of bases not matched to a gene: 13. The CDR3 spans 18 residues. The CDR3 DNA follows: TGTGCCAGCTCACGCCGATCGGGACTAGCGGGACCCGAGGATACGCAGTATTTT. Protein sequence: CASSRRSGLAGPEDTQYF.

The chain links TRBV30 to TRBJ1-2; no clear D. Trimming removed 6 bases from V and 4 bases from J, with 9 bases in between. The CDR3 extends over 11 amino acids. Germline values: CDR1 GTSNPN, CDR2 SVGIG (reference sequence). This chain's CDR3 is CACRPSYGYTF. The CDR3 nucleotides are TGTGCCTGCAGACCTTCCTATGGCTACACCTTC.

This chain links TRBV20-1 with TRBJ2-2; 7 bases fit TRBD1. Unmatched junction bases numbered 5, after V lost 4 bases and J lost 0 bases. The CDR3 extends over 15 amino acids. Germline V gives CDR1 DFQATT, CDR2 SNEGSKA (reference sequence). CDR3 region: CSANRGVSNTGELFF. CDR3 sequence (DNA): TGCAGTGCTAACAGGGGTGTATCGAACACCGGGGAGCTGTTTTTT.

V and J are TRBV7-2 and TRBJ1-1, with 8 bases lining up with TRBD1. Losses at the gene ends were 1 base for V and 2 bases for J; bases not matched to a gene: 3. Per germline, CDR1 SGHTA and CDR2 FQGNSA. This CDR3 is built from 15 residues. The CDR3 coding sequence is TGTGCCAGCAGCTTAGTAGGGACAGGAAACACTGAAGCTTTCTTT. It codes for CASSLVGTGNTEAFF.

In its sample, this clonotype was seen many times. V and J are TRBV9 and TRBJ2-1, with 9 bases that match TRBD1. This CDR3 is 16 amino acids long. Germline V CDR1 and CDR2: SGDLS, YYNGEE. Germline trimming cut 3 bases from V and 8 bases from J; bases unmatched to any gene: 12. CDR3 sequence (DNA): TGTGCCAGCAGCGAACACACGGGACAGGGTTATGATGAGCAGTTCTTC. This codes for CASSEHTGQGYDEQFF. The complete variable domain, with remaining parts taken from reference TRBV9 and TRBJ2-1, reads DSGVTQTPKHLITATGQRVTLRCSPRSGDLSVYWYQQSLDQGLQFLIQYYNGEERAKGNILERFSAQQFPDLHSELNLSSLELGDSALYFCASSEHTGQGYDEQFFGPGTRLTVL.

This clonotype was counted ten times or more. CDR3 in DNA: TGCAGTGCTAGGCCGGACTATGGCTACACCTTC. Translation: CSARPDYGYTF. The J gene is TRBJ1-2, the V gene TRBV20-1; D gene unclear. The CDR3 runs 11 residues. The germline V gene has CDR1 DFQATT and CDR2 SNEGSKA (reference sequence). Trimming took off 3 bases at V and 3 bases at J, with 5 bases between the two ends.

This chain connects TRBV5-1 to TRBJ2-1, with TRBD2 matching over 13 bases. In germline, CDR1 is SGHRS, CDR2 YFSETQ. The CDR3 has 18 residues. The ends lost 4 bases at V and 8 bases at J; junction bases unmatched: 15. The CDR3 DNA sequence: TGCGCCAGCAGCGAGGGGACTAGCGGGGCCCTGGGGTTCGATGAGCAGTTCTTC. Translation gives CASSEGTSGALGFDEQFF.

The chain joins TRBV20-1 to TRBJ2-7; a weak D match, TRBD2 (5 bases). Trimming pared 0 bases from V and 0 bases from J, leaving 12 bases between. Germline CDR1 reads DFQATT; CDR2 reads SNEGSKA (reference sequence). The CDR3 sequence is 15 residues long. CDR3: CSARDPDGISYEQYF. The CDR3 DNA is TGCAGTGCTAGAGATCCGGACGGGATCTCCTACGAGCAGTACTTC.

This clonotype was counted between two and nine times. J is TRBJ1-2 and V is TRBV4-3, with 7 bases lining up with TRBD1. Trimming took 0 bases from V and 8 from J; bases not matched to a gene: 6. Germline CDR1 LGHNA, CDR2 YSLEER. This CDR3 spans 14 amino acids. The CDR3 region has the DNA TGCGCCAGCAGCCAAGAGACAGGGACGTGGGGCTACACCTTC. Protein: CASSQETGTWGYTF.

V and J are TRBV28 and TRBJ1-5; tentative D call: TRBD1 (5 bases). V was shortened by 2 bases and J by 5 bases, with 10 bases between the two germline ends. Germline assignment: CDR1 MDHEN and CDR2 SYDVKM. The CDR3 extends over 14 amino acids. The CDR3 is CASSLGGGYQPQHF. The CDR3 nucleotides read TGTGCCAGCAGTTTAGGGGGAGGGTATCAGCCCCAGCATTTT.

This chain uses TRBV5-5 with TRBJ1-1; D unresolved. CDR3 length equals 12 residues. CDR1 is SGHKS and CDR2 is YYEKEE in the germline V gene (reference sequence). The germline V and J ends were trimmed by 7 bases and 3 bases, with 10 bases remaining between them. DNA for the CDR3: TGTGCCAGCTCGGGCCAAGACACTGAAGCTTTCTTT. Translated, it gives CASSGQDTEAFF.

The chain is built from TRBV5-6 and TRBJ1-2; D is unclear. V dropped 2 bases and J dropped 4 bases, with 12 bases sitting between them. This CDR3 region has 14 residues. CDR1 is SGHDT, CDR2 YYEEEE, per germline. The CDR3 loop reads CASSFPLGLYGYTF. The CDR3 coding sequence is TGTGCCAGCAGCTTTCCTCTTGGACTCTATGGCTACACCTTC.

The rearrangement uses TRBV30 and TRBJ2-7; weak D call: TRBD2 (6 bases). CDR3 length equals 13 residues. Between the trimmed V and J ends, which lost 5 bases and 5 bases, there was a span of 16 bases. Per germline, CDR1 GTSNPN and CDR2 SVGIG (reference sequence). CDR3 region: CAWGRKGGDEQYF. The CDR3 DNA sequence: TGTGCCTGGGGGAGGAAGGGTGGGGACGAGCAGTACTTC.

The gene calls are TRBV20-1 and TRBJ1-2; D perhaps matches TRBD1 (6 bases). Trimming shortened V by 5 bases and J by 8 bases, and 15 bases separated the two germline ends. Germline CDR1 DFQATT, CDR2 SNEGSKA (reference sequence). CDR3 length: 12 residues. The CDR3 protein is CSASRDTRGYTF. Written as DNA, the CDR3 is TGCAGTGCTTCCAGGGACACACGAGGCTACACCTTC.

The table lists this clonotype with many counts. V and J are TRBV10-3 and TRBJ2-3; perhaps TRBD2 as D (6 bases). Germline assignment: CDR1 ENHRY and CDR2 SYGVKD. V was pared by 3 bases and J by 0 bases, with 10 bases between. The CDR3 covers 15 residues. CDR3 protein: CAISETGLSTDTQYF. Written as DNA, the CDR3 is TGTGCCATCAGTGAAACGGGACTTAGCACAGATACGCAGTATTTT.

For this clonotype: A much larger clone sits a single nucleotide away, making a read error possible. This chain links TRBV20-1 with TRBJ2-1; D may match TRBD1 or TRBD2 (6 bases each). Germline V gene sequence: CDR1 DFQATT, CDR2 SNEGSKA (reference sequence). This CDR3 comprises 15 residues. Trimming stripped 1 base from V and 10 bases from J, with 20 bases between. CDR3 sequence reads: CSARGEGGPPYEQFF. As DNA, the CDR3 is TGCAGTGCTAGAGGCGAGGGGGGTCCTCCCTACGAGCAGTTCTTC.

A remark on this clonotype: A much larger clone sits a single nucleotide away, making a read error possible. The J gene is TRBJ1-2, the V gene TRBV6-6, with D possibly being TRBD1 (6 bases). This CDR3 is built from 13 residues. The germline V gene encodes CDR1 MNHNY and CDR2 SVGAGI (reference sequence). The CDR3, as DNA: TGTGCCAGCAGTTACGACAGGCGCTATGGCCACACCTTC. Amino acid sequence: CASSYDRRYGHTF.

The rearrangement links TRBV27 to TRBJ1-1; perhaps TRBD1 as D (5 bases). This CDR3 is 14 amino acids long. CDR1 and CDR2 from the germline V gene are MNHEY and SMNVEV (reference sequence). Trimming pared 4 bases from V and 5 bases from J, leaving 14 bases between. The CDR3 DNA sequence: TGTGCCAGCAGTTCAGTACCTAGGGGAACTGAAGCTTTCTTT. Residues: CASSSVPRGTEAFF.

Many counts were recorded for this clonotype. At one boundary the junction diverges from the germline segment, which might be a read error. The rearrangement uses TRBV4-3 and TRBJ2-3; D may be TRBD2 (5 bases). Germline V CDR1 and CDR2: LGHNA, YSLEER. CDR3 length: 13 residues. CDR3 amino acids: CASSPGPTDTQYF. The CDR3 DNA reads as TGTGCTAGCAGCCCTGGACCCACAGATACGCAGTATTTT.

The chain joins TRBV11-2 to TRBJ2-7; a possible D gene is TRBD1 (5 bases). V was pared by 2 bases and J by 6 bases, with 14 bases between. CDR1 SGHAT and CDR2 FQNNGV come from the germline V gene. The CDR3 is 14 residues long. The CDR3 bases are TGTGCCAGCAGCTTAAAGGGGCGGTTAGGCGAGCAGTACTTC. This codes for CASSLKGRLGEQYF.

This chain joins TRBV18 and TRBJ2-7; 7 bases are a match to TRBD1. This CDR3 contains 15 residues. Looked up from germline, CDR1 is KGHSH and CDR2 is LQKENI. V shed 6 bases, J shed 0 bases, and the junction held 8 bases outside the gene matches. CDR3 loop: CASSLGTDLSYEQYF. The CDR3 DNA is TGTGCCAGCTCCCTCGGGACAGACCTCTCCTACGAGCAGTACTTC. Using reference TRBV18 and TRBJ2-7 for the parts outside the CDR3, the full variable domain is NAGVMQNPRHLVRRRGQEARLRCSPMKGHSHVYWYRQLPEEGLKFMVYLQKENIIDESGMPKERFSAEFPKEGPSILRIQQVVRGDSAAYFCASSLGTDLSYEQYFGPGTRLTVT.

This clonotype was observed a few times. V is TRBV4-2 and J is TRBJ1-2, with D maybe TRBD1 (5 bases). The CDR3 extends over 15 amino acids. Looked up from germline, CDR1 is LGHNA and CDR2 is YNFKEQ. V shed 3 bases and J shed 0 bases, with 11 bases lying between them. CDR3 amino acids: CASSHPGPTNYGYTF. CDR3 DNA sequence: TGTGCCAGCAGCCACCCGGGACCCACTAACTATGGCTACACCTTC.

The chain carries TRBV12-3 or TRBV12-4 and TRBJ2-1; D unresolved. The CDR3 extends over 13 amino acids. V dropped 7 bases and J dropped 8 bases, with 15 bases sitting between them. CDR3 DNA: TGTGCCAGCACCAGTGGGGTTAGGGATGAGCAGTTCTTC. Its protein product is CASTSGVRDEQFF.

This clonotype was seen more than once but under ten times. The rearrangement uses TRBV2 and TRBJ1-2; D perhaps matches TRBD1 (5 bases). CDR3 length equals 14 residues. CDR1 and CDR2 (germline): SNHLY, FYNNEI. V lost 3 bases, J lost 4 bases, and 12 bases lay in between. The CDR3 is CASSDYGGGYGYTF. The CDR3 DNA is TGTGCCAGCAGTGATTACGGGGGAGGCTATGGCTACACCTTC.